One sample yielded the 30 T cell receptor beta chains listed below, sequenced in a study of early T cells in non-severe SARS-CoV-2 infection (dated by TCRdb to the early 2020s). The library was prepared using 5' RACE. The sequencing machine was a NextSeq 500. TCRdb applied fastp at Q25 and MiXCR to the public reads, then kept only in-frame beta chains. Entries that share a CDR3 protein sequence are merged under the most common genes and DNA. This sample comprises tens of thousands of distinct CDR3 sequences, around a tenth of them detected only once. The top ten clonotypes cover 5.9% of the sample. Sample: whole blood. These receptors all stem from an adult who was a healthcare worker with PCR-confirmed SARS-CoV-2 infection or an uninfected control (not recorded which).

The sample holds a few counts of this clonotype. The rearrangement links TRBV5-1 to TRBJ1-1; D possibly corresponds to TRBD1 (5 bases). The CDR3 is made up of 12 amino acids. V dropped 1 base and J dropped 5 bases, with 6 bases sitting between them. In germline, CDR1 is SGHRS, CDR2 YFSETQ. The CDR3 protein is CASSLSGTEAFF. DNA for the CDR3: TGCGCCAGCAGCTTGTCAGGGACTGAAGCTTTCTTT.

This clonotype was picked up a small number of times. The chain joins TRBV20-1 to TRBJ2-1; 10 bases map to TRBD2. Germline V lookup: CDR1 DFQATT, CDR2 SNEGSKA (reference sequence). The CDR3 is 16 amino acids. V dropped 3 bases and J dropped 9; count of bases not matched to a gene: 14. CDR3 DNA sequence: TGCAGTGCTAGTGGAACCAGCGGGAGGGTTGCGGGTGAGCAGTTCTTC. Translation gives CSASGTSGRVAGEQFF.

At least ten counts were recorded for this clonotype. V usage is TRBV11-2 and J usage is TRBJ1-2; tentative D call: TRBD1 (5 bases). Germline assignment: CDR1 SGHAT and CDR2 FQNNGV. V shed 6 bases and J shed 3 bases, with 11 bases lying between them. CDR3 length: 13 residues. The CDR3 DNA reads as TGTGCCAGCAGTAGAAGGGGCGACTATGGCTACACCTTC. Its translation is CASSRRGDYGYTF. Filled out from reference TRBV11-2 and TRBJ1-2, the complete variable domain reads EAGVAQSPRYKIIEKRQSVAFWCNPISGHATLYWYQQILGQGPKLLIQFQNNGVVDDSQLPKDRFSAERLKGVDSTLKIQPAKLEDSAVYLCASSRRGDYGYTFGSGTRLTVV.

Ten or more counts support this clonotype. The rearrangement links TRBV7-2 to TRBJ1-2; TRBD1 matches at 9 bases. Germline V lookup: CDR1 SGHTA, CDR2 FQGNSA. V lost 4 bases, J lost 2 bases, and 5 bases stayed unmatched. CDR3 length: 15 residues. The chain's CDR3 is CASSSTGGSNYGYTF. The CDR3 DNA reads TGTGCCAGCAGCTCGACAGGGGGATCAAACTATGGCTACACCTTC.

This rearrangement joins TRBV5-1 to TRBJ2-7; tentative D call: TRBD1 (5 bases). CDR1 SGHRS and CDR2 YFSETQ come from the germline V gene. The CDR3 has 15 residues. With 0 bases removed from V and 0 bases from J, the gap between germline ends came to 10 bases. CDR3 DNA sequence: TGCGCCAGCAGCTTGGGGACACCGAGCTCCTACGAGCAGTACTTC. The encoded protein is CASSLGTPSSYEQYF.

The chain links TRBV20-1 to TRBJ1-6, with D uncertain. CDR3 length: 15 amino acids. Germline values: CDR1 DFQATT, CDR2 SNEGSKA (reference sequence). Trimming left V 0 bases short and J 9 bases short, with 15 bases between. The CDR3 nucleotides read TGCAGTGCTAGAGATCTCCGAGGGTCGGCTTCACCCCTCCACTTT. Its protein product is CSARDLRGSASPLHF.

The V and J genes are TRBV7-9 and TRBJ2-3, with D maybe TRBD1 (6 bases). Trimming pared 3 bases from V and 2 bases from J, leaving 12 bases between. The germline V gene encodes CDR1 SEHNR and CDR2 FQNEAQ (reference sequence). CDR3 length: 15 residues. The CDR3 region has the DNA TGTGCCAGCAGCTTGGACAGTCTTGTCACAGATACGCAGTATTTT. Translation: CASSLDSLVTDTQYF. The full variable domain, in which reference TRBV7-9 and TRBJ2-3 provide the parts outside the CDR3, is DTGVSQNPRHKITKRGQNVTFRCDPISEHNRLYWYRQTLGQGPEFLTYFQNEAQLEKSRLLSDRFSAERPKGSFSTLEIQRTEQGDSAMYLCASSLDSLVTDTQYFGPGTRLTVL.

Turning to this clonotype: This may come from a read error, since a much larger clone is one base off. V usage is TRBV6-5 and J usage is TRBJ1-1, with TRBD1 as a possible D gene (5 bases). CDR3 length equals 12 residues. Germline values: CDR1 MNHEY, CDR2 SVGAGI. The CDR3 sequence: CTSSPGSTEAFF. The CDR3 DNA reads TGTACCAGCAGTCCAGGGAGCACTGAAGCTTTCTTT.

This clonotype has more than one count but fewer than ten. The CDR3 loop is CASSQDPGSGNEKLFF. In nucleotides, the CDR3 is TGCGCCAGCAGCCAAGATCCAGGCTCGGGGAATGAAAAACTGTTTTTT. The genes are TRBV4-1 and TRBJ1-4; D is unresolved. Trimming pared 0 bases from V and 5 bases from J, leaving 13 bases between. Germline CDR1 reads MGHRA; CDR2 reads YSYEKL. This CDR3 comprises 16 residues.

This clonotype was detected ten times or more. The chain links TRBV5-1 to TRBJ1-6; the match to TRBD1 covers 12 bases. V lost 2 bases, J lost 9 bases, and 9 bases stayed unmatched. CDR3 length: 17 amino acids. The germline V gene has CDR1 SGHRS and CDR2 YFSETQ. CDR3 nucleotide sequence: TGCGCCAGCAGCTTCGGGACAGGGGGCGCGGAATCTTCACCCCTCCACTTT. Protein: CASSFGTGGAESSPLHF.

This clonotype was observed a handful of times. The genes are TRBV2 and TRBJ2-3; D is unclear. This CDR3 comprises 14 residues. Germline V lookup: CDR1 SNHLY, CDR2 FYNNEI. V lost 9 bases and J lost 2, with 15 bases in between. The CDR3 DNA sequence: TGTGCCAGTGGGTTGGCGCCACTCACAGATACGCAGTATTTT. Translated, it gives CASGLAPLTDTQYF.

This clonotype occurred many times. The rearrangement uses TRBV11-3 and TRBJ1-1; perhaps TRBD1 as D (6 bases). CDR1 and CDR2 from the germline V gene are SGHNT and YENEEA. V lost 3 bases and J 6 bases, leaving 14 bases between the germline ends. The CDR3 is 14 residues long. The CDR3 loop is CASSLKYRDSEAFF. CDR3 bases: TGTGCCAGCAGCTTGAAATACAGGGACTCTGAAGCTTTCTTT.

V is TRBV30 and J is TRBJ1-2; D perhaps matches TRBD1 (5 bases). CDR3 size: 14 residues. CDR1 GTSNPN and CDR2 SVGIG come from the germline V gene (reference sequence). Trimming left V 2 bases short and J 0 bases short, with 10 bases between. The CDR3 DNA reads as TGTGCCTGGAGTAGCCAGGGAGCTAACTATGGCTACACCTTC. Protein: CAWSSQGANYGYTF.

This clonotype was observed a handful of times. The rearrangement uses TRBV7-8 and TRBJ1-1, with 7 positions matching TRBD1. The J segment lost 4 bases and the V segment lost 5 bases, leaving 10 bases of the junction unmatched. CDR3 length: 15 residues. Germline-derived CDR1 and CDR2 are SGHVS and FQNEAQ. The CDR3 is CASSTPGGGITEAFF. CDR3 DNA sequence: TGTGCCAGCAGCACCCCAGGGGGAGGGATCACTGAAGCTTTCTTT.

V usage is TRBV1 and J usage is TRBJ2-1; the DNA was not compared with TRBD1, the D call given in the table. TRBV1 is reported as a pseudogene. The length of the CDR3 is 13 residues. CDR3 in amino acids: CTRRTGRRGEQFF. For the CDR3, the DNA is TGCACCAGACGGACAGGGAGGCGGGGTGAGCAGTTCTTC.

This clonotype was seen many times. The J gene is TRBJ1-1, the V gene TRBV27; D is unresolved. The germline CDR1 and CDR2 sequences are MNHEY and SMNVEV (reference sequence). V was pared by 6 bases and J by 2 bases, with 13 bases between. This CDR3 region has 14 residues. The DNA for the CDR3 is TGTGCCAGCAGGCGGACCGGGCCTAACACTGAAGCTTTCTTT. Translating it yields CASRRTGPNTEAFF.

The chain is built from TRBV10-2 and TRBJ2-3, with no clear D. Germline V lookup: CDR1 WSHSY, CDR2 SAAADI. V lost 6 bases and J lost 4, with 5 bases in between. This CDR3 is built from 11 residues. The CDR3 DNA reads TGCGCCAGCAGGGTGGCAGATACGCAGTATTTT. Protein sequence: CASRVADTQYF.

The chain recombines TRBV11-2 with TRBJ1-2; no firm D call. Germline CDR1 and CDR2: SGHAT and FQNNGV. This CDR3 contains 14 residues. The ends were cut back, 1 base at V and 4 bases at J, with 10 bases in the middle. This CDR3 reads CASSLVSGVYGYTF. In DNA, the CDR3 is TGTGCCAGCAGCTTAGTTTCGGGTGTCTATGGCTACACCTTC.

The sample holds a few counts of this clonotype. The chain carries TRBV15 and TRBJ2-7; TRBD2 matches at 9 bases. After removal of 8 bases from V and 3 bases from J, the junction contained 11 bases not matched to a gene. CDR3 length: 15 residues. CDR1 is LNHNV, CDR2 YYDKDF, per germline (reference sequence). This CDR3 is CATGYPGTSYYEQYF. Written as DNA, the CDR3 is TGTGCCACCGGTTACCCCGGGACTAGCTACTACGAGCAGTACTTC.

The chain is built from TRBV27 and TRBJ2-1; 16 nucleotides agree with TRBD2. With V trimmed by 5 bases and J by 0 bases, 7 bases remained unmatched. Germline CDR1 MNHEY, CDR2 SMNVEV (reference sequence). This CDR3 comprises 19 residues. The DNA of the CDR3 is TGTGCCAGCAGTCCTTTGGGACTAGCGGGAGGGAGCTCCTACAATGAGCAGTTCTTC. Residues: CASSPLGLAGGSSYNEQFF.

This clonotype was seen only a few times. This chain connects TRBV29-1 to TRBJ2-7, with D maybe TRBD1 (5 bases). With 4 bases removed from V and 7 bases from J, the gap between germline ends came to 14 bases. Looked up from germline, CDR1 is SQVTM and CDR2 is ANQGSEA. The CDR3 has 12 amino acids. The CDR3 reads CSVARVLGEQYF. For the CDR3, the DNA is TGCAGCGTTGCCAGGGTATTAGGTGAGCAGTACTTC.

The chain is built from TRBV6-6 and TRBJ2-2; no firm D call. There are 15 residues in the CDR3. CDR1 and CDR2 (germline): MNHNY, SVGAGI (reference sequence). Trimming took 1 base from V and 7 from J, leaving 13 bases between them. The CDR3 bases are TGTGCCAGCAGTTACTTTTCCCCTCGCAGCGGGGAGCTGTTTTTT. Translated, it gives CASSYFSPRSGELFF.

In its sample, this clonotype was seen a few times. This chain joins TRBV6-5 and TRBJ2-7; 7 nucleotides align to TRBD2. The junction had 12 bases not matched to a gene; V was cut back by 4 bases and J by 6 bases. This CDR3 contains 15 residues. Germline V lookup: CDR1 MNHEY, CDR2 SVGAGI. The CDR3 bases are TGTGCCAGCAGTTCCAGAGGGAGGGGAAGTAGCGAGCAGTACTTC. Translation gives CASSSRGRGSSEQYF.

This clonotype was seen a few times. The chain recombines TRBV11-2 with TRBJ2-2, with 11 bases matching TRBD1. The CDR3 length is 16 residues. CDR1 SGHAT and CDR2 FQNNGV come from the germline V gene. The V gene end was trimmed by 4 bases and the J gene end by 6 bases; junction bases not matched to a gene: 7. The CDR3: CASSSRTGGRAGELFF. The CDR3 nucleotides read TGTGCCAGCAGCTCGCGGACAGGGGGCAGGGCCGGGGAGCTGTTTTTT.

This clonotype has just a few counts. This chain uses TRBV7-2 with TRBJ2-7, with 7 bases lining up with TRBD1. J gave up 0 bases and V 0 bases, and 11 bases lay outside the gene matches. Germline V gene data show CDR1 as SGHTA and CDR2 as FQGNSA. The CDR3 extends over 18 amino acids. The CDR3 DNA sequence: TGTGCCAGCAGCTTAGCGGGCGTAGGGGGCGTTGCCTCCTACGAGCAGTACTTC. Translated: CASSLAGVGGVASYEQYF.

This clonotype was observed at least ten times. The gene calls are TRBV5-5 and TRBJ1-3; no reliable D call. CDR3 length equals 13 residues. Germline V gives CDR1 SGHKS, CDR2 YYEKEE (reference sequence). V was pared by 1 base and J by 6 bases, with 8 bases between. In nucleotides, the CDR3 is TGTGCCAGCAGCTTGTTACCCGAAAACACCATATATTTT. Amino acid sequence: CASSLLPENTIYF.

This clonotype occurred many times. The CDR3 sequence: CASSLRTSGRGIEQFF. CDR3 coding DNA: TGTGCCAGCAGCCTGCGGACTAGCGGGAGGGGTATTGAGCAGTTCTTC. The V and J genes are TRBV5-4 and TRBJ2-1, with 15 bases identical to TRBD2. This CDR3 is built from 16 residues. V was pared by 4 bases and J by 9 bases, with 8 bases of the junction left unmatched. Looked up from germline, CDR1 is SGHNT and CDR2 is YYREEE (reference sequence).

This clonotype has at least ten counts. The chain links TRBV6-2 or TRBV6-3 to TRBJ2-1; tentatively, D is TRBD1 or TRBD2 (5 bases each). The germline V gene encodes CDR1 MNHEY and CDR2 SVGEGT. V was shortened by 7 bases and J by 3 bases, with 13 bases between the two germline ends. This CDR3 is built from 14 residues. Written as DNA, the CDR3 is TGTGCCAGCAATCTGGGGGAGATCTACAATGAGCAGTTCTTC. This gives the protein CASNLGEIYNEQFF.

This clonotype came up many times. This sequence joins TRBV7-3 and TRBJ2-6; no reliable D call. CDR3 length: 16 amino acids. V shed 3 bases and J shed 0 bases, with 9 bases lying between them. The germline gives CDR1 SGHTA, CDR2 FQGTGA. The CDR3 DNA reads TGTGCCAGCAGCTTCGACTCCAACTCTGGGGCCAACGTCCTGACTTTC. Translating gives CASSFDSNSGANVLTF.

This clonotype was counted a single time. A read error may account for a junction end that differs from germline. V and J are TRBV6-9 and TRBJ2-4; D not resolved. Germline V gene sequence: CDR1 MNHGY, CDR2 SVAAGI. The CDR3 has 16 amino acids. CDR3 sequence: CSSSYVEFLAKNIQYF. CDR3 nucleotide sequence: TGTTCCAGCAGTTACGTGGAGTTTCTAGCCAAAAACATTCAGTACTTC.